The rows below give T cell receptor beta chains drawn from one sample of a study of breast tumors, draining lymph nodes, adjacent tissues. TCRdb redid the calling of the multiplex PCR reads with MiXCR, one entry per CDR3 protein. This sample has about 100,000 distinct CDR3 sequences, with 21% found just once. Sequenced material: axillary lymph node tissue. The receptors here all came from a female donor with breast cancer. Some clones in this sample may be carry-over from other donors' samples. CDR3s include the opening cysteine and the closing phenylalanine or tryptophan. The D gene is left open where the match is weak. Size tells how often a clone was seen (once, few, many) or the class of an expanded clone, and some rows leave it out.

d_gene: -
abundance: -
v_gene: TRBV6-1
j_gene: TRBJ2-2
CDR3nt: TGTGCCAGCAGTGAGGGCATACCGGGACGTTACACCGGGGAGCTGTTTTTT
CDR3aa: CASSEGIPGRYTGELFF

d_gene: -
abundance: many
v_gene: TRBV6-1
j_gene: TRBJ1-5
CDR3nt: TGTGCCAGCAGTGAGGGGGGCAGAGGGCAGCCCCAGCATTTT
CDR3aa: CASSEGGRGQPQHF

d_gene: TRBD2
abundance: many
v_gene: TRBV20-1
j_gene: TRBJ2-3
CDR3nt: TGCAGTGCTAGTGCCCTAGCGGGGGGCTCCTCTGGGAGGACGCAGTATTTT
CDR3aa: CSASALAGGSSGRTQYF

d_gene: -
abundance: many
v_gene: TRBV4-1
j_gene: TRBJ2-2
CDR3nt: TGCGCCAGCAATAGGGGTACCGGGGAGCTGTTTTTT
CDR3aa: CASNRGTGELFF

d_gene: -
abundance: many
v_gene: TRBV13
j_gene: TRBJ1-5
CDR3nt: TGTGCCAGCAGCTTAGGCCACAGGAATCAGCCCCAGCATTTT
CDR3aa: CASSLGHRNQPQHF

d_gene: -
abundance: many
v_gene: TRBV13
j_gene: TRBJ2-7
CDR3nt: TGTGCCAGCAGCTTCAACCTGCTCTCCTACGAGCAGTACTTC
CDR3aa: CASSFNLLSYEQYF

d_gene: -
abundance: many
v_gene: TRBV27
j_gene: TRBJ2-7
CDR3nt: TGTGCCAGCAGTTTTGTACAGGGTGCCGAGCAGTACTTC
CDR3aa: CASSFVQGAEQYF

d_gene: TRBD2
abundance: -
v_gene: TRBV30
j_gene: TRBJ2-2
CDR3nt: TGTGCCGGGGGGGTTGGTACCGGGGAGCTGTTTTTT
CDR3aa: CAGGVGTGELFF

d_gene: -
abundance: many
v_gene: TRBV20-1
j_gene: TRBJ2-2
CDR3nt: TGCAGTGCTAGCCCTGCTAGGGTGACCGGGGAGCTGTTTTTT
CDR3aa: CSASPARVTGELFF

d_gene: -
abundance: -
v_gene: TRBV13
j_gene: TRBJ2-2
CDR3nt: TGTGCCAGCAGACGACCCAGTGGGCCGGGCGGGGAGCTGTTTTTT
CDR3aa: CASRRPSGPGGELFF

d_gene: -
abundance: many
v_gene: TRBV9
j_gene: TRBJ1-4
CDR3nt: TGTGCCAGCAACGTCGGCGGGGGTCCAAATGAAAAACTGTTTTTT
CDR3aa: CASNVGGGPNEKLFF

d_gene: -
abundance: -
v_gene: TRBV6-1
j_gene: TRBJ2-3
CDR3nt: TGTGCCAGCTCCCGGGAGCGTGGGACAGATACGCAGTATTTT
CDR3aa: CASSRERGTDTQYF